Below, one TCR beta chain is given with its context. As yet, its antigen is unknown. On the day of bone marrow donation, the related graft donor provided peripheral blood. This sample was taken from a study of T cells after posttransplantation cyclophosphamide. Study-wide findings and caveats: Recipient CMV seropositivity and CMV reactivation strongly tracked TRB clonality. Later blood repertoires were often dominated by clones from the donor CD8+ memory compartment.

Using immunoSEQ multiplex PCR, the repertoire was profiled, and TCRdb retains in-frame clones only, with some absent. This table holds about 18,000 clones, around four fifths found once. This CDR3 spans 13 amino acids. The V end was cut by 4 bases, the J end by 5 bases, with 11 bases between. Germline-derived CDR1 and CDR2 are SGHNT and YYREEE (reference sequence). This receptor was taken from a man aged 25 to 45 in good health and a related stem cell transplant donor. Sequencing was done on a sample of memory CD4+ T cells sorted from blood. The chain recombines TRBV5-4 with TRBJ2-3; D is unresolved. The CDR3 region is CASSPSVRDTQYF. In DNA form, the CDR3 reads TGTGCCAGCAGCCCGTCCGTGAGAGATACGCAGTATTTT. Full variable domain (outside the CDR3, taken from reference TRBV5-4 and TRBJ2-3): ETGVTQSPTHLIKTRGQQVTLRCSSQSGHNTVSWYQQALGQGPQFIFQYYREEENGRGNFPPRFSGLQFPNYSSELNVNALELDDSALYLCASSPSVRDTQYFGPGTRLTVL.